The following is a T cell receptor (beta chain) sequence with its context. The target antigen is unknown. This sample includes further DNA sequences coding for the same CDR3. This table comes from immunoSEQ multiplex PCR, and its TCRdb copy is limited to in-frame clones, with some not included. The sample spans over 120,000 clones; the ten largest clones claim 2% to 2.5%. This sample was taken from a study of T cell responses to AZD1222 COVID-19 vaccine. Study-wide findings and caveats: A mostly white British donor set with more females was recruited, and clonal diversity was possibly underestimated. The study found vaccine-associated CD4 TCRs spanning spike, dominant at 160-218 and 743-854. Among spike-specific TCRs, nearly half reportedly target unmutated variant regions. After the peak T cell response, and only then, were repertoires sampled.

Trimming left V 2 bases short and J 4 bases short, with 3 bases between. The CDR3 is 11 residues long. In germline, CDR1 is MDHEN, CDR2 SYDVKM. This chain connects TRBV28 to TRBJ2-7; D is unresolved. Sequencing was done on a sample of peripheral blood. This clonotype was sampled from an adult in good health. The CDR3 loop reads CASSLQYEQYF. In DNA, the CDR3 is TGTGCCAGCAGTTTACAATACGAGCAGTACTTC.